A single sample gave rise to the 29 T cell receptor beta chains below, sequenced in a study of Graves' ophthalmopathy and Graves' hyperthyroidism. Amplifying from RNA transcripts, the study obtained TCR beta CDR3 regions. RT-PCR with HTBI primers came first, then second-round multiplex PCR. TCRdb reanalysed the multiplex PCR reads using MiXCR and keeps one entry per CDR3 protein. This table has about 340,000 distinct CDR3 sequences, 15% to 20% appearing once. Sequenced material: peripheral blood. The source of these receptors is an adult man with Graves' ophthalmopathy.

A few counts support this clonotype. The gene calls are TRBV28 and TRBJ1-5, with 7 bases identical to TRBD1. Looked up from germline, CDR1 is MDHEN and CDR2 is SYDVKM. This CDR3 is built from 18 residues. The V and J ends lost 1 base and 7 bases, in that order; junction bases with no gene match: 16. The CDR3 nucleotides are TGTGCCAGCAGTTTATATCCTGGGGAACAGGGGAGGGAGCAGCCCCAGCATTTT. Encoded protein: CASSLYPGEQGREQPQHF.

This clonotype was seen many times. The chain carries TRBV2 and TRBJ1-2; 7 nucleotides align to TRBD1. The CDR3 is 14 amino acids. V lost 3 bases and J lost 3; bases outside the gene matches: 4. CDR1 is SNHLY, CDR2 FYNNEI, per germline. The CDR3 loop reads CASSDQTGDYGYTF. The CDR3 coding sequence is TGTGCCAGCAGTGACCAAACAGGGGACTATGGCTACACCTTC.

This chain joins TRBV7-2 and TRBJ2-7; 9 bases agree with TRBD1. From germline, CDR1 is SGHTA and CDR2 FQGNSA. This CDR3 is 15 amino acids long. Trimming took 5 bases from V and 5 from J; bases not matched to a gene: 10. DNA of the CDR3: TGTGCCAGCAGCGCACGTGGGACAGGGACCCACGAGCAGTACTTC. Translating it yields CASSARGTGTHEQYF.

In this sample, this clonotype turned up many times. The chain joins TRBV20-1 to TRBJ2-2; TRBD1 is a possible D gene (6 bases). Germline lookup yields CDR1 DFQATT and CDR2 SNEGSKA (reference sequence). The CDR3 is made up of 15 amino acids. V lost 6 bases and J 0 bases, leaving 14 bases between the germline ends. The CDR3 reads CSARSRTANTGELFF. CDR3 sequence (DNA): TGCAGTGCCAGGAGCAGGACAGCGAACACCGGGGAGCTGTTTTTT.

This clonotype was recorded many times. The rearrangement uses TRBV3-1 and TRBJ2-5, with TRBD2 matching over 8 bases. Trimming took 0 bases from V and 2 from J; bases not matched to a gene: 5. CDR3 size: 16 residues. Per germline, CDR1 LGHDT and CDR2 YNNKEL (reference sequence). This chain's CDR3 is CASSQDGRGAQETQYF. CDR3 DNA sequence: TGTGCCAGCAGCCAAGATGGGCGGGGGGCTCAAGAGACCCAGTACTTC.

This clonotype was picked up many times. This chain links TRBV29-1 with TRBJ1-1; tentatively, D is TRBD1 (6 bases). Trimming cost V 5 bases and J 4 bases, with 14 bases left between them. Germline CDR1 is SQVTM and CDR2 is ANQGSEA. The CDR3 covers 13 residues. The CDR3 loop is CSVSTGRGTEAFF. The CDR3 region has the DNA TGCAGCGTTAGTACAGGGCGGGGCACTGAAGCTTTCTTT.

This clonotype has a count of ten or more. This sequence joins TRBV4-3 and TRBJ1-5, with 7 bases identical to TRBD1. The germline gives CDR1 LGHNA, CDR2 YSLEER. This CDR3 contains 15 residues. With 1 base clipped from V and 7 bases from J, the junction kept 7 bases outside the gene matches. The CDR3 DNA is TGCGCCAGCAGCCAAGTAGGGGGCTGGGGGCAGCCCCAGCATTTT. It codes for CASSQVGGWGQPQHF.

This clonotype was detected many times. This chain links TRBV25-1 with TRBJ1-3; TRBD1 matches at 8 bases. CDR1 and CDR2 (germline): MGHDK, SYGVNS. V trimming: 3 bases; J trimming: 0 bases; junction bases outside the gene matches: 7. The CDR3 is 17 residues long. CDR3 amino acids: CASSDRQTGGSGNTIYF. CDR3 bases: TGTGCCAGCAGTGACCGGCAAACAGGGGGCTCTGGAAACACCATATATTTT.

This clonotype was observed many times. The chain employs TRBV7-3 and TRBJ1-2; the D is unclear. The CDR3 is made up of 11 amino acids. With 5 bases removed from V and 8 bases from J, the gap between germline ends came to 9 bases. CDR1 and CDR2 (germline): SGHTA, FQGTGA. CDR3 sequence reads: CASSDASGYTF. Here the CDR3 DNA reads TGTGCCAGCAGCGACGCCTCCGGCTACACCTTC.

This clonotype occurred many times. The V call is TRBV24-1, the J call TRBJ1-6; TRBD1 matches at 9 bases. CDR1 is KGHDR, CDR2 SFDVKD, per germline. CDR3 size: 14 residues. J gave up 10 bases and V 4 bases, and 4 bases lay outside the gene matches. Written as DNA, the CDR3 is TGTGCCACCAGTGACGGGACAGGGTTATCACCCCTCCACTTT. It encodes CATSDGTGLSPLHF.

As to this clonotype: The junction departs from germline at one end; a sequencing error may be responsible. CDR3 sequence reads: CTAGLSADQPQPF. Written as DNA, the CDR3 is TGCACCGCAGGGCTGTCCGCGGATCAGCCCCAGCCTTTT. The V call is TRBV20-1, the J call TRBJ1-5, with D maybe TRBD1 (5 bases). CDR1 is DFQATT and CDR2 is SNEGSKA in the germline V gene (reference sequence). There are 13 residues in the CDR3.

There are many counts of this clonotype. The J gene is TRBJ1-2, the V gene TRBV7-9; D call uncertain. Germline CDR1 SEHNR, CDR2 FQNEAQ (reference sequence). Trimming left V 1 base short and J 7 bases short, with 10 bases between. The CDR3 length is 13 residues. The CDR3 protein is CASSLDLGSGYTF. In nucleotides, the CDR3 is TGTGCCAGCAGCTTAGATCTGGGGTCTGGCTACACCTTC.

This clonotype was found many times. V gene TRBV14 combines with J gene TRBJ1-2, with D hard to call. The V gene's germline CDR1 is SGHDN and CDR2 FVKESK. V lost 4 bases and J 4 bases, leaving 16 bases between the germline ends. CDR3 length equals 15 residues. For the CDR3, the DNA is TGTGCCAGCAGCCCGTACGGGCAGTTCTCCTATGGCTACACCTTC. It encodes CASSPYGQFSYGYTF.

This clonotype was observed many times. Since a much larger clone is just one base distant, this may be a read error. The gene calls are TRBV20-1 and TRBJ1-2; 10 bases fit TRBD1. Per the germline V gene, CDR1 is DFQATT and CDR2 is SNEGSKA (reference sequence). CDR3 length: 13 residues. CDR3 region: CGAKTGGSSGYTF. CDR3 DNA sequence: TGCGGTGCGAAGACAGGGGGCAGCTCTGGCTACACCTTC.

This clonotype was seen many times. This chain uses TRBV7-8 with TRBJ1-5; no clear D gene. The CDR3 spans 16 residues. Germline V gene sequence: CDR1 SGHVS, CDR2 FQNEAQ. V was cut by 1 base and J by 0 bases, with 10 bases left in between. In DNA, the CDR3 is TGTGCCAGCAGCTTAGGACGAGGGAATAGCAATCAGCCCCAGCATTTT. As protein: CASSLGRGNSNQPQHF. The entire variable domain, with the rest obtained from reference TRBV7-8 and TRBJ1-5, is as follows: GAGVSQSPRYKVAKRGQDVALRCDPISGHVSLFWYQQALGQGPEFLTYFQNEAQLDKSGLPSDRFFAERPEGSVSTLKIQRTQQEDSAVYLCASSLGRGNSNQPQHFGDGTRLSIL.

This clonotype occurred many times. The CDR3 reads CASSQRQGIAHYGYTF. The CDR3, as DNA: TGCGCCAGCAGCCAGCGACAGGGGATAGCGCATTATGGCTACACCTTC. The chain is built from TRBV4-1 and TRBJ1-2; 8 nucleotides align to TRBD1. V was pared by 3 bases and J by 5 bases, with 11 bases of the junction left unmatched. The CDR3 runs 16 residues. In germline, CDR1 is MGHRA, CDR2 YSYEKL.

This clonotype has a handful of counts. This rearrangement joins TRBV6-2 or TRBV6-3 to TRBJ2-7; D perhaps matches TRBD1 (5 bases). This CDR3 region has 12 residues. Germline assignment: CDR1 MNHEY and CDR2 SVGEGT. V gave up 7 bases and J gave up 7 bases, with 14 bases separating them. Written as DNA, the CDR3 is TGTGCCAGCAATTCTCTCCCAGGGGAGCAGTACTTC. Translation gives CASNSLPGEQYF.

This clonotype was counted ten times or more. The chain combines TRBV20-1 with TRBJ1-1; 8 bases line up with TRBD1. The V gene's germline CDR1 is DFQATT and CDR2 SNEGSKA (reference sequence). This CDR3 is built from 14 residues. Germline trimming cut 0 bases from V and 11 bases from J; bases unmatched to any gene: 11. The DNA of the CDR3 is TGCAGTGCTAGAGATTGGGACAGGCCAGGTATGGCTTTCTTT. This codes for CSARDWDRPGMAFF.

This chain links TRBV15 with TRBJ2-7; the match to TRBD1 covers 8 bases. The CDR3 has 18 amino acids. The V gene's germline CDR1 is LNHNV and CDR2 YYDKDF (reference sequence). V gave up 0 bases and J gave up 2 bases; unmatched junction bases: 12. CDR3 DNA sequence: TGTGCCACCAGCAGAGACCCCCCGGGGGAGACAGGGGCCTACGAGCAGTACTTC. Translating gives CATSRDPPGETGAYEQYF. Combining the CDR3 with reference TRBV15 and TRBJ2-7 gives the whole variable domain DAMVIQNPRYQVTQFGKPVTLSCSQTLNHNVMYWYQQKSSQAPKLLFHYYDKDFNNEADTPDNFQSRRPNTSFCFLDIRSPGLGDTAMYLCATSRDPPGETGAYEQYFGPGTRLTVT.

This clonotype showed up many times. V and J are TRBV7-9 and TRBJ2-5, with 11 bases aligning to TRBD1. Germline values: CDR1 SEHNR, CDR2 FQNEAQ (reference sequence). The CDR3 covers 16 residues. Trimming removed 5 bases from V and 4 bases from J; junction bases left unmatched: 9. As DNA, the CDR3 is TGTGCCAGCAGCCTTGGGACAGGGGGAGTTACAGAGACCCAGTACTTC. This encodes CASSLGTGGVTETQYF. The full variable domain, its missing parts supplied by reference TRBV7-9 and TRBJ2-5, is DTGVSQNPRHKITKRGQNVTFRCDPISEHNRLYWYRQTLGQGPEFLTYFQNEAQLEKSRLLSDRFSAERPKGSFSTLEIQRTEQGDSAMYLCASSLGTGGVTETQYFGPGTRLLVL.

This clonotype was seen repeatedly, ten times or more. The chain links TRBV6-5 to TRBJ1-1; 8 positions agree with TRBD1. V lost 8 bases and J lost 10; bases outside the gene matches: 18. Germline V gives CDR1 MNHEY, CDR2 SVGAGI. The length of the CDR3 is 15 residues. DNA for the CDR3: TGTGCCAGCGACTCAAGCAGGGGGCGCGAGGGTCCAGCTTTCTTT. Protein sequence: CASDSSRGREGPAFF.

About this clonotype: One end of the junction fails to match germline, which may point to a read error. The rearrangement joins TRBV6-4 to TRBJ1-6, with D possibly TRBD1 on 5 matching bases. CDR3 length equals 16 residues. The germline gives CDR1 MRHNA, CDR2 SNTAGT. The CDR3 DNA is TGTGCCAGCAGTGTCCGGGACCCCACGGACGCGTCACCCCGCCACTTT. Translating gives CASSVRDPTDASPRHF.

In this sample, this clonotype turned up many times. The rearrangement joins TRBV6-5 to TRBJ1-2; the D is unclear. This CDR3 comprises 14 residues. Germline assignment: CDR1 MNHEY and CDR2 SVGAGI. Trimming pared 2 bases from V and 8 bases from J, leaving 15 bases between. The CDR3 reads CASSYGVNSRGYTF. As DNA, the CDR3 is TGTGCCAGCAGTTACGGGGTTAATTCGAGGGGCTACACCTTC.

This clonotype has a count of ten or more. This rearrangement joins TRBV2 to TRBJ1-1; the match to TRBD1 covers 9 bases. Germline V CDR1 and CDR2: SNHLY, FYNNEI. This CDR3 is 13 amino acids long. V was pared by 9 bases and J by 3 bases, with 5 bases of the junction left unmatched. The CDR3 DNA reads as TGTGCCAGTCAGCGGGACAGGGACACTGAAGCTTTCTTT. Its protein is CASQRDRDTEAFF.

This clonotype has a count of ten or more. The chain uses TRBV20-1 and TRBJ1-1, with D hard to call. The CDR3 extends over 12 amino acids. The V end was cut by 6 bases, the J end by 1 base, with 9 bases between. CDR1 is DFQATT and CDR2 is SNEGSKA in the germline V gene (reference sequence). In DNA, the CDR3 is TGCAGTGCAACTACAGAGAACACTGAAGCTTTCTTT. Encoded protein: CSATTENTEAFF.

This clonotype was counted many times. The chain has TRBV11-2 and TRBJ2-7; 7 nucleotides align to TRBD1. V shed 5 bases, J shed 0 bases, and the junction held 7 bases outside the gene matches. CDR3 size: 15 residues. Germline assignment: CDR1 SGHAT and CDR2 FQNNGV. CDR3 DNA: TGTGCCAGCAGCCCAGCCGACAGGGTCTCCTACGAGCAGTACTTC. Protein: CASSPADRVSYEQYF.

This clonotype occurred many times. V is TRBV6-5 and J is TRBJ1-5, with a tentative D call TRBD1 (6 bases). This CDR3 is 16 amino acids long. Germline assignment: CDR1 MNHEY and CDR2 SVGAGI. V lost 0 bases and J lost 2, with 11 bases in between. In DNA, the CDR3 is TGTGCCAGCAGTTACTCGGGCGGGGGGCGCAATCAGCCCCAGCATTTT. Residues: CASSYSGGGRNQPQHF.

This clonotype was recorded at least ten times. V usage is TRBV6-1 and J usage is TRBJ1-1, with 9 bases aligning to TRBD1. Germline V lookup: CDR1 MNHNS, CDR2 SASEGT. This CDR3 contains 14 residues. V shed 6 bases, J shed 4 bases, and the junction held 6 bases outside the gene matches. This chain's CDR3 is CASSAGQGFTEAFF. The CDR3 DNA reads as TGTGCCAGCAGCGCGGGACAGGGTTTCACTGAAGCTTTCTTT.

There are many counts of this clonotype. The J gene is TRBJ2-7, the V gene TRBV7-8, with a weak D call TRBD2 (5 bases). This CDR3 has 14 residues. The germline gives CDR1 SGHVS, CDR2 FQNEAQ. Trimming stripped 2 bases from V and 11 bases from J, with 19 bases between. CDR3 sequence reads: CASSLNPGPHGEYF. In DNA form, the CDR3 reads TGTGCCAGCAGCTTAAACCCGGGCCCCCACGGGGAGTACTTC. The full variable domain, in which reference TRBV7-8 and TRBJ2-7 provide the parts outside the CDR3, is GAGVSQSPRYKVAKRGQDVALRCDPISGHVSLFWYQQALGQGPEFLTYFQNEAQLDKSGLPSDRFFAERPEGSVSTLKIQRTQQEDSAVYLCASSLNPGPHGEYFGPGTRLTVT.